The clone carrying this T cell receptor beta chain has ten or more counts. No antigen is known for it. This sample is part of a study of T cells in Graves' hyperthyroidism and ophthalmopathy. General study points: Before onset, by a median of about six months, the model predicted ophthalmopathy. Researchers found most expanded thyroid clonotypes above 0.001 in blood as well.

Germline values: CDR1 MNHNS, CDR2 SASEGT. V lost 4 bases and J 0 bases, leaving 1 base between the germline ends. There are 12 residues in the CDR3. Each ophthalmopathy patient scored at least 3 on the Clinical Activity Score and at least 4 on NOSPECS grade, with duration under 3 months. PBMCs were sourced from roughly 10 ml fresh peripheral blood. Amplification of TCR beta CDR3 regions was performed using RNA transcripts as template. RT-PCR in the first round (using the HTBI primer set) targeted the TCR CDR3. From the multiplex PCR reads, TCRdb called clonotypes with MiXCR, one entry per CDR3 protein. This table has under 350,000 distinct CDR3 sequences, 15% to 20% appearing once.

The specimen sequenced was blood. The chain employs TRBV6-1 and TRBJ1-5; no clear D. The clonotype originates from a woman aged 60 to 75 with Graves' ophthalmopathy. The CDR3: CASSVSNQPQHF. CDR3 sequence (DNA): TGTGCCAGCAGTGTTAGCAATCAGCCCCAGCATTTT.